The text below deals with one TCR beta chain. Per the germline V gene, CDR1 is SGHRS and CDR2 is YFSETQ. V lost 4 bases to trimming and J lost 4 bases, with 17 bases between them. The CDR3 contains 16 residues. As processed by the authors: The assay estimated nucleated cells by amplifying reference gene primers. Clones were read by immunoSEQ multiplex PCR, and TCRdb kept only the in-frame ones, dropping some. That table gives V, J and clone size, and the DNA gave D and trimming. The data hold some 110,000 clones, with 75% to 85% observed a single time. The data were obtained in a study of blood T cell repertoires in COVID-19. At the level of the study: Sites across the United States, Italy and Spain contributed samples from acute and convalescent COVID-19. From T cells, B-cell-depleted T cells, or PBMCs came the material, which was cDNA or gDNA.

V gene TRBV5-1 combines with J gene TRBJ2-2; maybe TRBD2 (7 bases). The receptor's source is a man between 65 and 85 years old with acute or convalescent COVID-19. Specimen: peripheral blood. CDR3 nucleotides: TGCGCCAGCAGCCCGGGTGGGGGGGCGACCACCGGGGAGCTGTTTTTT. Its protein product is CASSPGGGATTGELFF. Supplemented by reference TRBV5-1 and TRBJ2-2, the full variable domain reads KAGVTQTPRYLIKTRGQQVTLSCSPISGHRSVSWYQQTPGQGLQFLFEYFSETQRNKGNFPGRFSGRQFSNSRSEMNVSTLELGDSALYLCASSPGGGATTGELFFGEGSRLTVL.